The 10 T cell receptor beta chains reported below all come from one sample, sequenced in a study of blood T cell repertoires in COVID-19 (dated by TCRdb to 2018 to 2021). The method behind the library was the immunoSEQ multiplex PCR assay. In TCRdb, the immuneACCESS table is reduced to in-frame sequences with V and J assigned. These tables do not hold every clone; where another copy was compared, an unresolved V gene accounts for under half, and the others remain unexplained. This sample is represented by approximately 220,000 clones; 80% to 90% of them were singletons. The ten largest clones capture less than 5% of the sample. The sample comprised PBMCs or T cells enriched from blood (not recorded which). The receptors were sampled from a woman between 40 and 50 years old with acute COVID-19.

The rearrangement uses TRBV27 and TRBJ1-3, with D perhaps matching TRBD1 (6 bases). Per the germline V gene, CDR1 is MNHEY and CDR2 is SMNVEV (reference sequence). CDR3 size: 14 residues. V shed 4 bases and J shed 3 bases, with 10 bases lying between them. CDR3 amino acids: CASSSTGIGNTIYF. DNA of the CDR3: TGTGCCAGCAGTTCAACAGGGATTGGAAACACCATATATTTT.

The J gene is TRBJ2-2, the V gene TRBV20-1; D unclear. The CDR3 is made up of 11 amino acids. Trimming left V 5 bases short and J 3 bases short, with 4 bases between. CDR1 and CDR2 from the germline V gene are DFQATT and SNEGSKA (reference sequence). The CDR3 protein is CSARDTGELFF. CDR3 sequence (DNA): TGCAGTGCTCGGGACACCGGGGAGCTGTTTTTT.

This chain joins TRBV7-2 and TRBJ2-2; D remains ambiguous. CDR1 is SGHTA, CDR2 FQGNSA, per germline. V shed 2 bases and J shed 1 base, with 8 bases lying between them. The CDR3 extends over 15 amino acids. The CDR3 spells CASSLIQKNTGELFF. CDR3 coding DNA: TGTGCCAGCAGCTTAATTCAGAAGAACACCGGGGAGCTGTTTTTT.

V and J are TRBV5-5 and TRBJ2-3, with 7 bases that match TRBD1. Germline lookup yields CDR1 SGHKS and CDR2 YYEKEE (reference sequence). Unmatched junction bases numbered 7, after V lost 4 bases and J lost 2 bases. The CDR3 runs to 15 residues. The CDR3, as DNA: TGTGCCAGCAGCGCATGGGACAGCCCCACAGATACGCAGTATTTT. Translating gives CASSAWDSPTDTQYF.

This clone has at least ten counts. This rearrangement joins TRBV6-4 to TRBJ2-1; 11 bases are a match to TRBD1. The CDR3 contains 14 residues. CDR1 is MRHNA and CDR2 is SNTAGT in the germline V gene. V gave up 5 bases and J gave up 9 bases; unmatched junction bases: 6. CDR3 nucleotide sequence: TGTGCCAGCAGTCCAGGACAGGGGGCGGCTGAGCAGTTCTTC. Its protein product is CASSPGQGAAEQFF.

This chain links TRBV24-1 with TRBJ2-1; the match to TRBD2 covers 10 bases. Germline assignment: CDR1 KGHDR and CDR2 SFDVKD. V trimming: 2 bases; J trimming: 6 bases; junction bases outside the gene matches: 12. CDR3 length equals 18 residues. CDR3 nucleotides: TGTGCCACCAGTGATTCCAGGGCAAGCGGGAGGGCCATCAATGAGCAGTTCTTC. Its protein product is CATSDSRASGRAINEQFF.

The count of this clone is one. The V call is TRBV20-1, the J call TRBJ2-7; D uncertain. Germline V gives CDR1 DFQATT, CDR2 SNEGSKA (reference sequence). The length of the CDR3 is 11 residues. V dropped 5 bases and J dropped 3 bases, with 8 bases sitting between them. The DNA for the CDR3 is TGCAGTGCTTCAAACTACTACGAGCAGTACTTC. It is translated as CSASNYYEQYF.

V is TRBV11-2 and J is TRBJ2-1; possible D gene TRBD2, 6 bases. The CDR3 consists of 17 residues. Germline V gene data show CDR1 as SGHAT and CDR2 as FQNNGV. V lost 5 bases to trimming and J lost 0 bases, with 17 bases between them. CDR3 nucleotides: TGTGCCAGCAGCACCACTCTGGGAGGAAGCTCCTACAATGAGCAGTTCTTC. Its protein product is CASSTTLGGSSYNEQFF.

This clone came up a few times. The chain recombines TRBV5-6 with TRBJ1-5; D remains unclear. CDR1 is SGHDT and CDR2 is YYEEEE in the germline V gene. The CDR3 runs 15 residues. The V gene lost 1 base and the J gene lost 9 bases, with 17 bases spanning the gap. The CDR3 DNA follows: TGTGCCAGCAGCTTGTGGACTGCCCGGGATCGGCCCCAGCATTTT. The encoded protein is CASSLWTARDRPQHF.

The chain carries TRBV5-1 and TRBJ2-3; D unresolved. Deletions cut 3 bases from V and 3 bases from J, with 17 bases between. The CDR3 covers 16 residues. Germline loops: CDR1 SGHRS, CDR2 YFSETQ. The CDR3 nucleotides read TGCGCCAGCAGCTCGGGTCGAACTACCGGAACAGATACGCAGTATTTT. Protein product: CASSSGRTTGTDTQYF.